This T cell receptor (beta chain) was recorded in a study of Ad26.COV2.S vaccination and SARS-CoV-2 variants. Across the whole study: It was the COV1001 Ad26.COV2.S trial arm that included the donor. By the intramuscular route, Ad26.COV2.S was given once, or twice 56 days apart. Study observations and caveats: Substantial breadth in spike-specific CD8+ and CD4+ T cell responses was reportedly seen after vaccination. The placebo group had lower spike-specific TCR breadth than the vaccine recipients did.

Worth noting for this clone: Its specificity is unknown.

This CDR3 has 13 amino acids. Germline V gene lookup returns CDR1 SGHTA and CDR2 FQGNSA. Trimming cost V 1 base and J 4 bases, with 8 bases left between them. As to treatment: around 19 received Ad26.COV2.S at low or high dose, single or two shots; about 5 received placebo; per-sample allocation not given. Samples were taken on day 63 after the first vaccine or placebo injection. Libraries were prepared by immunoSEQ multiplex PCR; TCRdb keeps only in-frame clonotypes and omits some of them. The data show hundreds of thousands of clones, about 91% seen once. The rearrangement uses TRBV7-2 and TRBJ2-7, with D unclear. The TCR comes from a person between 18 and 59 years old who received the Ad26.COV2.S COVID-19 vaccine or a placebo. This sample comprised peripheral blood, obtained in a trial of Ad26.COV2.S vaccine versus placebo. The CDR3 protein is CASSLEVRYEQYF. Here the CDR3 DNA reads TGTGCCAGCAGCTTAGAAGTTCGGTACGAGCAGTACTTC.